What follows are 4 T cell receptor beta chains derived from one specimen sequenced in a study of T cell clonotyping in hematopoietic cell transplantation. Some clones are missing from TCRdb's copy, which holds only in-frame ones; the method was immunoSEQ multiplex PCR. The table includes roughly 16,000 clones, about nine tenths detected once. The sample taken for sequencing was peripheral blood mononuclear cells. All receptors derive from a man aged 35 to 55 in good health. Some clones in this sample may be carry-over from other donors' samples.

The V call is TRBV30, the J call TRBJ2-7, with TRBD2 identical over 9 bases. The germline CDR1 and CDR2 sequences are GTSNPN and SVGIG (reference sequence). This CDR3 spans 13 amino acids. J lost 9 bases, V lost 0 bases, and 6 bases had no gene match. DNA for the CDR3: TGTGCCTGGAGTGTAGTAGCGGGGGCAGGGCAGTACTTC. Amino acid sequence: CAWSVVAGAGQYF.

V gene TRBV4-3 combines with J gene TRBJ2-4; TRBD2 matches 9 bases. The CDR3 has 20 residues. Germline values: CDR1 LGHNA, CDR2 YSLEER. The ends lost 0 bases at V and 1 base at J; junction bases unmatched: 13. CDR3: CASSQDRGAGGAGAKNIQYF. CDR3 coding DNA: TGCGCCAGCAGCCAAGATCGGGGAGCGGGAGGTGCTGGGGCCAAAAACATTCAGTACTTC.

The CDR3, as DNA: TGTGCCAGCAAGGGCATCTCTTTGGGCAATGAGCAGTTCTTC. As protein: CASKGISLGNEQFF. This rearrangement joins TRBV2 to TRBJ2-1; no clear D gene. Trimming removed 7 bases from V and 6 bases from J, with 16 bases in between. The CDR3 is made up of 14 amino acids. Germline-derived CDR1 and CDR2 are SNHLY and FYNNEI.

V is TRBV10-3 and J is TRBJ2-3, with 8 bases fitting TRBD1. CDR1 is ENHRY and CDR2 is SYGVKD in the germline V gene. CDR3 length: 15 residues. The J segment lost 3 bases and the V segment lost 6 bases, leaving 8 bases of the junction unmatched. CDR3 in amino acids: CAISEGQELTDTQYF. CDR3 DNA sequence: TGTGCCATCAGCGAGGGACAGGAATTGACAGATACGCAGTATTTT.